The 2 T cell receptor beta chains given below trace back to one sample, sequenced in a study of T-cell reconstitution after alpha-beta-depleted transplantation in children. Construction of the TCRbeta library involved unique molecular identifiers. TCRdb recomputed calls from the PCR reads with MiXCR, one row per CDR3 protein. The table lists some 590,000 distinct CDR3 sequences, 10% to 13% of them singletons. The material sequenced was PBMCs from the stem cell graft donor, taken from the stem cell graft. These receptors were taken from a human donor who donated a stem cell graft to a child with acute myeloid leukemia.

This clonotype has at least ten counts. V is TRBV20-1 and J is TRBJ2-7; D gene unclear. This CDR3 has 12 residues. Looked up from germline, CDR1 is DFQATT and CDR2 is SNEGSKA (reference sequence). Trimming shortened V by 5 bases and J by 0 bases, and 8 bases separated the two germline ends. The CDR3 nucleotides read TGCAGTGCTTTTGCGGACTCCTACGAGCAGTACTTC. Translated, it gives CSAFADSYEQYF.

The sample holds many counts of this clonotype. CDR3 coding DNA: TGCAGCGTTAGAGACAGGAGGAACTATGGCTACACCTTC. Protein: CSVRDRRNYGYTF. V usage is TRBV29-1 and J usage is TRBJ1-2, with a possible D match to TRBD1 (6 bases). The germline gives CDR1 SQVTM, CDR2 ANQGSEA. The V gene lost 5 bases and the J gene lost 2 bases, with 12 bases spanning the gap. The CDR3 length is 13 residues.